Below are 30 T cell receptor beta chains sequenced from a single sample in a study of shared clonotypes between healthy human individuals. This table comes from immunoSEQ multiplex PCR, and its TCRdb copy is limited to in-frame clones, with some not included. The sample carries 2.3 million or so clones, approximately 93% recorded once. The sequencing input was naive CD4+ T cells from PBMCs. Subset here: CD45RA+ positively selected. The receptor set was obtained from a man between 18 and 35 years old in good health. Some clones in this sample may be carry-over from other donors' samples.

The chain employs TRBV7-9 and TRBJ2-4; 11 bases fit TRBD1. The CDR3 runs to 14 residues. The germline V gene encodes CDR1 SEHNR and CDR2 FQNEAQ (reference sequence). The V gene end was trimmed by 4 bases and the J gene end by 8 bases; junction bases not matched to a gene: 4. CDR3 in DNA: TGTGCCAGCAGCTCGGACAGGGGGCCTGACATTCAGTACTTC. Its translation is CASSSDRGPDIQYF.

The rearrangement uses TRBV9 and TRBJ1-1; D is undetermined. The germline CDR1 and CDR2 sequences are SGDLS and YYNGEE. The CDR3 has 14 amino acids. The germline V and J ends were trimmed by 4 bases and 0 bases, with 10 bases remaining between them. As DNA, the CDR3 is TGTGCCAGCAGCCCCATTGGTTTGAACACTGAAGCTTTCTTT. Amino acid sequence: CASSPIGLNTEAFF.

The V gene is TRBV11-2, the J gene TRBJ2-1, with 13 bases matching TRBD2. This CDR3 is built from 17 residues. CDR1 is SGHAT and CDR2 is FQNNGV in the germline V gene. The trim removed 2 bases at V and 8 bases at J, leaving 9 bases unmatched. This chain's CDR3 is CASSLKLAGGEEHEQFF. In DNA, the CDR3 is TGTGCCAGCAGCTTAAAACTAGCGGGAGGGGAGGAGCATGAGCAGTTCTTC.

The J gene is TRBJ2-7, the V gene TRBV5-5; TRBD2 matches at 7 bases. The CDR3 has 15 residues. Germline trimming cut 7 bases from V and 3 bases from J; bases unmatched to any gene: 13. Germline CDR1 reads SGHKS; CDR2 reads YYEKEE (reference sequence). CDR3 region: CASERGDSSLYEQYF. The CDR3 DNA sequence: TGTGCCAGCGAACGGGGGGACTCCTCGCTCTACGAGCAGTACTTC.

The chain joins TRBV28 to TRBJ2-7; 8 nucleotides match TRBD2. The CDR3 runs to 14 residues. Germline V lookup: CDR1 MDHEN, CDR2 SYDVKM. J gave up 2 bases and V 8 bases, and 8 bases lay outside the gene matches. In DNA, the CDR3 is TGTGCCAGCGGGGGCGGGGGGAAACCCTACGAGCAGTACTTC. Translating it yields CASGGGGKPYEQYF. Using reference TRBV28 and TRBJ2-7 for the parts outside the CDR3, the full variable domain is DVKVTQSSRYLVKRTGEKVFLECVQDMDHENMFWYRQDPGLGLRLIYFSYDVKMKEKGDIPEGYSVSREKKERFSLILESASTNQTSMYLCASGGGGKPYEQYFGPGTRLTVT.

For the CDR3, the DNA is TGTGCCAGCAGCAAGGGGACCCTAGCGGGAGCCCCCCTGGGGACCCAGTACTTC. Translated, it gives CASSKGTLAGAPLGTQYF. The chain joins TRBV9 to TRBJ2-5, with 10 bases identical to TRBD2. Germline CDR1 and CDR2: SGDLS and YYNGEE. The V gene end was trimmed by 4 bases and the J gene end by 7 bases; junction bases not matched to a gene: 19. This CDR3 is 18 amino acids long.

The gene calls are TRBV19 and TRBJ2-2, with 8 bases identical to TRBD2. J lost 4 bases, V lost 6 bases, and 4 bases had no gene match. Germline V gives CDR1 LNHDA, CDR2 SQIVND (reference sequence). The CDR3 is made up of 14 amino acids. The CDR3 region has the DNA TGTGCCAGTAGGCCGGGAGGGCCCACCGGGGAGCTGTTTTTT. The encoded protein is CASRPGGPTGELFF.

In the case of this clone: The sample contains more than one DNA sequence encoding this CDR3. The chain has TRBV28 and TRBJ2-7; possibly TRBD2 for D (5 bases). V shed 6 bases and J shed 2 bases, with 14 bases lying between them. The germline V gene has CDR1 MDHEN and CDR2 SYDVKM. The CDR3 has 14 residues. CDR3 sequence: CASSSGSGAYEQYF. The CDR3 DNA reads as TGTGCCAGCAGCAGCGGTAGTGGAGCCTACGAGCAGTACTTC.

This clone was recorded only once. The chain combines TRBV9 with TRBJ1-2; 8 nucleotides align to TRBD1. The V gene end was trimmed by 4 bases and the J gene end by 4 bases; junction bases not matched to a gene: 9. This CDR3 contains 15 residues. The germline CDR1 and CDR2 sequences are SGDLS and YYNGEE. The DNA of the CDR3 is TGTGCCAGCAGCACCCGGGACAGGCCGGGCTATGGCTACACCTTC. This sequence encodes CASSTRDRPGYGYTF.

The rearrangement joins TRBV21-1 to TRBJ2-7; TRBD2, the table's D call, lacks a check against the DNA. TRBV21-1 is noted as a pseudogene. The CDR3 is made up of 20 amino acids. The CDR3 sequence: CATVVPRGEYPGEFTYEQYF. CDR3 DNA sequence: TGTGCCACCGTCGTGCCACGGGGGGAGTATCCGGGCGAATTTACATACGAGCAGTACTTC.

This clone was found once. This chain links TRBV5-1 with TRBJ2-5, with a possible D match to TRBD1 (5 bases). From germline, CDR1 is SGHRS and CDR2 YFSETQ. The CDR3 runs to 17 residues. V was cut by 0 bases and J by 5 bases, with 20 bases left in between. Here the CDR3 reads CASSLAGTVRGRETQYF. The CDR3 nucleotides are TGCGCCAGCAGCTTGGCCGGCACGGTTAGGGGCAGGGAGACCCAGTACTTC. The full variable domain, rest sourced from reference TRBV5-1 and TRBJ2-5, is KAGVTQTPRYLIKTRGQQVTLSCSPISGHRSVSWYQQTPGQGLQFLFEYFSETQRNKGNFPGRFSGRQFSNSRSEMNVSTLELGDSALYLCASSLAGTVRGRETQYFGPGTRLLVL.

The CDR3 sequence is CASHSGTAISGNTIYF. The CDR3 nucleotides are TGTGCCAGCCACTCCGGGACAGCTATCTCCGGAAACACCATATATTTT. J is TRBJ1-3 and V is TRBV11-2, with 7 positions matching TRBD1. CDR3 size: 16 residues. CDR1 is SGHAT, CDR2 FQNNGV, per germline. The V segment lost 8 bases and the J segment 4 bases; nucleotides outside the gene matches: 14.

DNA of the CDR3: TGTGCCAGCAGTGACCAGCGGGAGCTCGGTGAGCAGTTCTTC. Protein sequence: CASSDQRELGEQFF. The rearrangement links TRBV2 to TRBJ2-1, with 8 nucleotides matching TRBD2. CDR3 length equals 14 residues. Per germline, CDR1 SNHLY and CDR2 FYNNEI. Trimming at V came to 3 bases and at J to 9 bases, leaving 7 bases not matched to a gene.

The rearrangement uses TRBV2 and TRBJ1-1; TRBD1 aligns across 7 bases. CDR1 is SNHLY, CDR2 FYNNEI, per germline. CDR3 length equals 12 residues. With V trimmed by 8 bases and J by 1 base, 1 base remained unmatched. The CDR3 nucleotides read TGTGCCAGCGGGACAGCGAACACTGAAGCTTTCTTT. This codes for CASGTANTEAFF.

CDR3 nucleotides: TGTGCCAGCTCACCAAAAATCCCCTCCTACGAGCAGTACTTC. Translation gives CASSPKIPSYEQYF. This chain links TRBV18 with TRBJ2-7; D uncertain. Trimming removed 2 bases at V and 0 bases at J, with 8 bases between. CDR1 and CDR2 (germline): KGHSH, LQKENI. This CDR3 spans 14 amino acids.

This chain uses TRBV2 with TRBJ2-4; TRBD2 aligns across 7 bases. Trimming cost V 10 bases and J 6 bases; bases outside gene matches: 12. The CDR3 totals 14 residues. Germline assignment: CDR1 SNHLY and CDR2 FYNNEI. The CDR3: CATKEGGHGNIQYF. CDR3 nucleotides: TGTGCCACCAAGGAGGGAGGGCACGGAAACATTCAGTACTTC.

The J gene is TRBJ2-4, the V gene TRBV6-5, with 9 bases that match TRBD2. Germline CDR1 reads MNHEY; CDR2 reads SVGAGI. J gave up 15 bases and V 6 bases, and 18 bases lay outside the gene matches. The CDR3 consists of 15 residues. DNA of the CDR3: TGTGCCAGCAGCCCCACCGGGGAGACGAGCGGGAGGCGGTACTTC. It specifies CASSPTGETSGRRYF.

The genes are TRBV30 and TRBJ2-7, with D unresolved. The CDR3 length is 12 residues. Deletions cut 3 bases from V and 2 bases from J, with 8 bases between. Germline CDR1 is GTSNPN and CDR2 is SVGIG (reference sequence). The CDR3 here is CAWRGETYEQYF. CDR3 nucleotide sequence: TGTGCCTGGAGAGGTGAGACCTACGAGCAGTACTTC.

The chain has TRBV30 and TRBJ1-5; 8 bases line up with TRBD1. The germline V gene has CDR1 GTSNPN and CDR2 SVGIG (reference sequence). Trimming at V came to 0 bases and at J to 1 base, leaving 11 bases not matched to a gene. This CDR3 region has 18 residues. The CDR3 reads CAWSVTRGPGRSNQPQHF. Written as DNA, the CDR3 is TGTGCCTGGAGTGTAACCAGGGGGCCAGGGAGGAGCAATCAGCCCCAGCATTTT.

The genes are TRBV7-2 and TRBJ2-2, with D possibly TRBD2 on 6 matching bases. The V gene's germline CDR1 is SGHTA and CDR2 FQGNSA. This CDR3 has 13 amino acids. The germline V and J ends were trimmed by 5 bases and 7 bases, with 11 bases remaining between them. The CDR3 DNA follows: TGTGCCAGCAGCCGAGTAGCGGTCGGGGAGCTGTTTTTT. Translating it yields CASSRVAVGELFF.

The chain has TRBV6-6 and TRBJ1-1; 7 bases map to TRBD1. The germline CDR1 and CDR2 sequences are MNHNY and SVGAGI (reference sequence). V was clipped by 8 bases and J by 7 bases; unmatched bases: 7. The CDR3 extends over 12 amino acids. This CDR3 is CASGHRGDEAFF. The CDR3 bases are TGTGCCAGCGGGCACAGGGGCGATGAAGCTTTCTTT.

The V gene is TRBV5-1, the J gene TRBJ2-2; D possibly corresponds to TRBD2 (6 bases). Trimming shortened V by 6 bases and J by 2 bases, and 11 bases separated the two germline ends. CDR1 and CDR2 (germline): SGHRS, YFSETQ. This CDR3 spans 14 amino acids. CDR3 nucleotide sequence: TGCGCCAGCATTGGGACTCCCAACACCGGGGAGCTGTTTTTT. Its translation is CASIGTPNTGELFF.

The gene calls are TRBV19 and TRBJ1-5; TRBD1 agrees at 11 bases. This CDR3 is built from 16 residues. Germline V gene sequence: CDR1 LNHDA, CDR2 SQIVND (reference sequence). The V and J ends lost 5 bases and 4 bases, in that order; junction bases with no gene match: 7. CDR3 protein: CASSSAGTGGNQPQHF. CDR3 DNA sequence: TGTGCCAGTAGTTCCGCCGGGACAGGGGGGAATCAGCCCCAGCATTTT.

The chain links TRBV6-1 to TRBJ2-2; D remains unclear. This CDR3 contains 13 residues. From germline, CDR1 is MNHNS and CDR2 SASEGT. The V end lost 7 bases, the J end lost 1 base, and 7 bases lay between the germline ends. The CDR3 DNA sequence: TGTGCCAGCACGTGGGGGAACACCGGGGAGCTGTTTTTT. Translated: CASTWGNTGELFF.

This chain joins TRBV9 and TRBJ1-5; 7 bases line up with TRBD1. Germline trimming cut 4 bases from V and 3 bases from J; bases unmatched to any gene: 7. The CDR3 extends over 15 amino acids. The V gene's germline CDR1 is SGDLS and CDR2 YYNGEE. The CDR3 loop is CASSSSGTVNQPQHF. CDR3 coding DNA: TGTGCCAGCAGCTCCTCCGGGACAGTCAATCAGCCCCAGCATTTT.

With regard to this clone: A read error may produce the germline difference seen at one junction end. The genes are TRBV30 and TRBJ1-2; no clear D. The V gene's germline CDR1 is GTSNPN and CDR2 SVGIG (reference sequence). This CDR3 has 12 amino acids. The chain's CDR3 is CAWSLFDGRLPF. As DNA, the CDR3 is TGTGCCTGGAGTTTGTTCGACGGACGCCTCCCCTTC.

This clone was detected once. This chain links TRBV6-5 with TRBJ2-3, with 7 bases fitting TRBD1. V lost 8 bases to trimming and J lost 7 bases; unmatched junction nucleotides: 12. This CDR3 is built from 14 residues. Per the germline V gene, CDR1 is MNHEY and CDR2 is SVGAGI. The DNA for the CDR3 is TGTGCCAGCCGACGACAGGGACAAACATATACGCAGTATTTT. Its translation: CASRRQGQTYTQYF.

This clone was counted only a few times. V usage is TRBV5-4 and J usage is TRBJ1-1; D gene ambiguous. V was shortened by 0 bases and J by 5 bases, with 14 bases between the two germline ends. The CDR3 loop spans 15 amino acids. Germline CDR1 reads SGHNT; CDR2 reads YYREEE (reference sequence). The CDR3 nucleotides are TGTGCCAGCAGCTTGGGGTCTGGGGTTGGAACTGAAGCTTTCTTT. It translates to CASSLGSGVGTEAFF. Together with reference TRBV5-4 and TRBJ1-1, the CDR3 gives the full variable domain: ETGVTQSPTHLIKTRGQQVTLRCSSQSGHNTVSWYQQALGQGPQFIFQYYREEENGRGNFPPRFSGLQFPNYSSELNVNALELDDSALYLCASSLGSGVGTEAFFGQGTRLTVV.

The genes are TRBV6-5 and TRBJ1-1, with D uncertain. The V gene's germline CDR1 is MNHEY and CDR2 SVGAGI. The CDR3 contains 14 residues. V was cut by 2 bases and J by 3 bases, with 10 bases left in between. CDR3 protein: CASSYGRYDTEAFF. CDR3 coding DNA: TGTGCCAGCAGTTACGGCAGGTACGACACTGAAGCTTTCTTT.

CDR3 protein: CASSYRLAGVTYEQYF. CDR3 DNA: TGCGCCAGCAGCTACCGACTAGCGGGAGTTACGTACGAGCAGTACTTC. V and J are TRBV5-1 and TRBJ2-7, with 12 positions matching TRBD2. Unmatched junction bases numbered 8, after V lost 3 bases and J lost 4 bases. The CDR3 sequence is 16 residues long. Germline CDR1 SGHRS, CDR2 YFSETQ. Based on the CDR3 plus reference TRBV5-1 and TRBJ2-7, the full variable domain is KAGVTQTPRYLIKTRGQQVTLSCSPISGHRSVSWYQQTPGQGLQFLFEYFSETQRNKGNFPGRFSGRQFSNSRSEMNVSTLELGDSALYLCASSYRLAGVTYEQYFGPGTRLTVT.